This T cell receptor (beta chain) is from a study of blood T cells in healthy people across ages. General study findings and limits: Long-lived and aged donors differed, with more naive CD4+ cells and higher diversity in the long-lived. Samples with more naive T cells showed higher observed beta diversity.

V was clipped by 2 bases and J by 0 bases, with 12 bases between them. The CDR3 runs 16 residues. The V gene's germline CDR1 is SGHTA and CDR2 FQGNSA. The study drew donors from healthy Caucasian individuals in Russia aged 6 to 90. For this clonotype: Its specificity is not known.

A sample-barcoded 5' primer and a J-beta primer mix were used in a second PCR of about 7 to 11 cycles. Each CDR3 protein is one row after TCRdb ran MiXCR on the 5' RACE reads. The sample carries 580,000 or so distinct CDR3 sequences, around half recorded once. This chain links TRBV7-2 with TRBJ2-3; D gene ambiguous. Sequences were obtained from blood. The source of this sequence is a man aged 80 or over in good health. The CDR3 sequence is CASSLTTDPSTDTQYF. CDR3 DNA: TGTGCCAGCAGCTTAACAACAGACCCTAGCACAGATACGCAGTATTTT. The whole variable domain, filled in from reference TRBV7-2 and TRBJ2-3, reads GAGVSQSPSNKVTEKGKDVELRCDPISGHTALYWYRQSLGQGLEFLIYFQGNSAPDKSGLPSDRFSAERTGGSVSTLTIQRTQQEDSAVYLCASSLTTDPSTDTQYFGPGTRLTVL.